This note documents a single T cell receptor beta chain sequence. As yet, its antigen is unknown. This specimen belongs to a study of shared clonotypes between healthy human individuals. Study outcomes and limitations: The donor pool, a small one, limited the genetic and exposure-history diversity represented.

Researchers divided each subset's genomic DNA evenly across several immunoSEQ plates. Profiled with immunoSEQ multiplex PCR; TCRdb holds only in-frame clones, not every one. The sample holds about 470,000 clones, about four fifths seen once. The CDR3 consists of 15 residues. Per the germline V gene, CDR1 is MNHEY and CDR2 is SMNVEV (reference sequence). V trimming: 3 bases; J trimming: 2 bases; junction bases outside the gene matches: 4. The receptor comes from a middle-aged woman in good health. Some clones in this sample may be carry-over from other donors' samples. Input material: PBMCs. J is TRBJ1-3 and V is TRBV27; TRBD1 matches 7 bases. CDR3 sequence: CASSFTGTAGNTIYF. DNA of the CDR3: TGTGCCAGCAGTTTTACCGGGACAGCTGGAAACACCATATATTTT.